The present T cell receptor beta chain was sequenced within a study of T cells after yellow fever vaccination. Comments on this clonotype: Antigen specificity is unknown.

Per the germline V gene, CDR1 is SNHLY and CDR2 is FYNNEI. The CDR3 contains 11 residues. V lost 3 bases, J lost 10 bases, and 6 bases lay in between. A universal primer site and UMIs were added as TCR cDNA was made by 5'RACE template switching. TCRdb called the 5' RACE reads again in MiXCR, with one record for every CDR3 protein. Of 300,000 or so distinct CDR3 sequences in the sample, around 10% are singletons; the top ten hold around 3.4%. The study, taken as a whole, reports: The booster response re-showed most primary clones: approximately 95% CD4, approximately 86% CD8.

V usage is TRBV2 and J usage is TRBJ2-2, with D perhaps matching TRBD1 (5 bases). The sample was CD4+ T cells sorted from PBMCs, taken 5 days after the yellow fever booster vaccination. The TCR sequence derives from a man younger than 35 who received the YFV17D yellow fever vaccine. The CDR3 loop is CASSDRAELFF. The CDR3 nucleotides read TGTGCCAGCAGTGACAGGGCGGAGCTGTTTTTT. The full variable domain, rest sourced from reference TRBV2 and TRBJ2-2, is EPEVTQTPSHQVTQMGQEVILRCVPISNHLYFYWYRQILGQKVEFLVSFYNNEISEKSEIFDDQFSVERPDGSNFTLKIRSTKLEDSAMYFCASSDRAELFFGEGSRLTVL.